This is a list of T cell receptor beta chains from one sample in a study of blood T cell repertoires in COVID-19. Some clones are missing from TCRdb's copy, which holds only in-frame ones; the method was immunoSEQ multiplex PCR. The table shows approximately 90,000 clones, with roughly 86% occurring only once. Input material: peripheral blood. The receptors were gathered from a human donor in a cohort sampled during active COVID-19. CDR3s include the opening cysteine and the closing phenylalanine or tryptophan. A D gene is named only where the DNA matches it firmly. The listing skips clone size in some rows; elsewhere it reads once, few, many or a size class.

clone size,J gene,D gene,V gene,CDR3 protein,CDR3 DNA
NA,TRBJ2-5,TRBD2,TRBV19,CASSMGSGGAWQETQYF,TGTGCCAGTAGTATGGGTAGCGGGGGGGCTTGGCAAGAGACCCAGTACTTC
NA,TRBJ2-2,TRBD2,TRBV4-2,CASSQPVGLAGGHAGELFF,TGTGCCAGCAGCCAGCCCGTCGGGCTAGCGGGGGGGCACGCCGGGGAGCTGTTTTTT
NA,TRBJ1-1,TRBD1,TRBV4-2,CASSPHRGRTEAFF,TGTGCCAGCAGCCCTCACAGGGGGCGGACTGAAGCTTTCTTT
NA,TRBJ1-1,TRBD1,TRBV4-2,CASSQASGRGQYTEAFF,TGTGCCAGCAGCCAAGCCTCAGGCAGGGGGCAGTACACTGAAGCTTTCTTT
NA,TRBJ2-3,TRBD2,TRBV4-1,CASSRSGTSGGGDTQYF,TGCGCCAGCAGCCGATCAGGGACTAGCGGGGGCGGGGATACGCAGTATTTT
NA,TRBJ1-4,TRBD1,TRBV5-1,CASSLQGKVEEKLFF,TGCGCCAGCAGCTTACAGGGGAAGGTGGAAGAAAAACTGTTTTTT
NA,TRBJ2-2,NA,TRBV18,CASSPQVGSGELFF,TGTGCCAGCTCACCGCAGGTCGGATCCGGGGAGCTGTTTTTT
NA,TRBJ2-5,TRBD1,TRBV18,CASSPSGTGIRYQETQYF,TGTGCCAGCTCACCATCCGGGACAGGGATACGGTACCAAGAGACCCAGTACTTC
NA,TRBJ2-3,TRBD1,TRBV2,CASSEEAGGSIDTQYF,TGTGCCAGCAGTGAAGAAGCAGGGGGCTCAATAGATACGCAGTATTTT
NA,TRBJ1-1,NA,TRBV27,CASSRVGEASTQAFF,TGTGCCAGCAGTCGGGTAGGGGAAGCTTCTACCCAAGCTTTCTTT
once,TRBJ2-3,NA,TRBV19,CASRGGYPSTDTQYF,TGTGCCAGTAGGGGAGGATATCCTTCCACAGATACGCAGTATTTT
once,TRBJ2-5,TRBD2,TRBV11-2,CASSRTSGGAGTQYF,TGTGCCAGCAGTCGGACTAGCGGGGGGGCGGGTACCCAGTACTTC
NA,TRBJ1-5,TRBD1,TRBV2,CASRPGGRSNQPQHF,TGTGCCAGCAGACCAGGGGGACGGAGCAATCAGCCCCAGCATTTT
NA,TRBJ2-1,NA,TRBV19,CASESGWFQFF,TGTGCCAGTGAAAGCGGCTGGTTCCAGTTCTTC
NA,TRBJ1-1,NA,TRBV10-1,CASSASRLNTEAFF,TGCGCCAGCAGTGCGAGTCGGTTGAACACTGAAGCTTTCTTT
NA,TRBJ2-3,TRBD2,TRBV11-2,CASSLGAGRGGGDTQYF,TGTGCCAGCAGCTTAGGTGCCGGGCGGGGCGGGGGAGATACGCAGTATTTT
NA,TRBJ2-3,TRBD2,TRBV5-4,CASSPFPTSGGLSTDTQYF,TGTGCCAGCAGCCCATTCCCGACTAGCGGGGGCCTTAGCACAGATACGCAGTATTTT
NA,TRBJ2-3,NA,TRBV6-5,CASRILLDTQYF,TGTGCCAGCAGAATTCTCCTAGATACGCAGTATTTT
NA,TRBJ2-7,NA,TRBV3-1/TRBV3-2,CASSQGSWPYEQYF,TGTGCCAGCAGCCAAGGGTCCTGGCCCTACGAGCAGTACTTC
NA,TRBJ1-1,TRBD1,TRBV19,CATSQGASTEAFF,TGTGCCACCTCTCAGGGGGCTAGCACTGAAGCTTTCTTT
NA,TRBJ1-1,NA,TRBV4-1,CASSQPWQGASTEAFF,TGCGCCAGCAGCCAACCCTGGCAGGGTGCTTCCACTGAAGCTTTCTTT
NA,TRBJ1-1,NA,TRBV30,CAWSVRGDTEAFF,TGTGCCTGGAGTGTACGGGGTGACACTGAAGCTTTCTTT
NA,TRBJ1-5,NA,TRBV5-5,CASSGTTSPDSEPQHF,TGTGCCAGCAGCGGAACGACATCCCCTGACAGTGAGCCCCAGCATTTT
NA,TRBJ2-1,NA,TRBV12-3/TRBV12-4,CASSWTPYNEQFF,TGTGCCAGCAGCTGGACACCCTACAATGAGCAGTTCTTC
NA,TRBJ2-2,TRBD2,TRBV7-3,CASSLGGGAPGELFF,TGTGCCAGCAGCTTAGGCGGGGGGGCCCCCGGGGAGCTGTTTTTT
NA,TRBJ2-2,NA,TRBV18,CASSQSTNTGELFF,TGTGCCAGCTCACAGTCTACGAACACCGGGGAGCTGTTTTTT
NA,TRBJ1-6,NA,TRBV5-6,CASSPPGTPPLHF,TGTGCCAGCAGCCCACCAGGCACCCCACCCCTCCACTTT
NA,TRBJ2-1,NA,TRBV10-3,CAISGVEGSYNEQFF,TGTGCCATCAGTGGAGTCGAGGGCTCGTACAATGAGCAGTTCTTC
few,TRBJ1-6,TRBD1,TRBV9,CASSGDRGTPLHF,TGTGCCAGCAGCGGGGACAGGGGAACACCCCTCCACTTT
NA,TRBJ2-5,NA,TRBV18,CASSPHNTGQETQYF,TGTGCCAGCTCACCACATAATACCGGCCAAGAGACCCAGTACTTC
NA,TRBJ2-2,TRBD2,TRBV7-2,CASSLGRGGASGELFF,TGTGCCAGCAGCTTAGGGCGCGGGGGGGCCAGCGGGGAGCTGTTTTTT
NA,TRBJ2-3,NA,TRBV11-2,CASSKSYTQYF,TGTGCCAGCAGCAAGAGTTATACGCAGTATTTT
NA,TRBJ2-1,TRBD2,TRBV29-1,CSVEGLAGGSHSYNEQFF,TGCAGCGTTGAAGGACTAGCGGGGGGTTCGCACTCCTACAATGAGCAGTTCTTC
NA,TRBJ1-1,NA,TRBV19,CATSGFTSEAFF,TGTGCCACCTCAGGGTTTACCTCTGAAGCTTTCTTT
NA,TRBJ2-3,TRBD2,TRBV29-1,CSDRTSGATDTQYF,TGCAGCGACAGGACTAGCGGGGCCACAGATACGCAGTATTTT
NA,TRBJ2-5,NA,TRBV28,CASTPPLSQETQYF,TGTGCCAGCACCCCTCCTCTTTCGCAAGAGACCCAGTACTTC
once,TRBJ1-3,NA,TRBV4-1,CASSQGQSFSGNTIYF,TGCGCCAGCAGCCAAGGACAGTCTTTCTCTGGAAACACCATATATTTT